These T cell receptor beta chains were read from a single sample in a study of blood T cell repertoires in COVID-19. Here immunoSEQ multiplex PCR was the method, and the copy in TCRdb shows in-frame clones only, minus some. This table holds hundreds of thousands of clones, roughly 86% found once. The sequencing input was PBMCs or T cells enriched from blood (not recorded which). The receptor source for this set is a woman aged 30 to 39 with acute COVID-19. The conserved cysteine and the conserved F or W are not part of the CDR3 here. A D gene is named only where the DNA matches it firmly.

>12|NA|TRBV28|TRBJ2-5
ASSLGRVVETQY
>13|TRBD1|TRBV5-6|TRBJ1-1
ASSLVQGADTEAF
>14|TRBD1|TRBV5-6|TRBJ2-1
ASSSGTGRSYNEQF
>11|NA|TRBV5-1|TRBJ1-4
ARTVRVHEKLF
>11|TRBD1|TRBV29-1|TRBJ2-5
SATTGFKETQY
>13|NA|TRBV20-1|TRBJ1-6
SASFVRVLDSPLH
>12|TRBD1|TRBV2|TRBJ1-6
ASSWDRDNSPLH
>14|NA|TRBV5-4|TRBJ1-6
ASSRGKNKDNSPLH
>10|NA|TRBV5-4|TRBJ2-1
ASSLGGQEQF
>15|TRBD1|TRBV15|TRBJ2-5
ATSGTIDNRGWETQY
>13|TRBD1|TRBV7-3|TRBJ2-1
ASSLGLTGGHEQF
>13|NA|TRBV28|TRBJ1-2
AGFSPGVPNYGYT
>14|TRBD1|TRBV24-1|TRBJ2-3
ATSDPRQGSTDTQY
>11|TRBD1|TRBV27|TRBJ1-3
ASITGAGNTIY
>12|NA|TRBV15|TRBJ2-4
ATKEGNAKNIQY
>13|TRBD1|TRBV4-3|TRBJ1-1
ASSQDRVGYTEAF
>13|TRBD1|TRBV6-5|TRBJ2-7
ASSPQTGGAYEQY
>11|TRBD1|TRBV15|TRBJ1-1
ATSRQGHTEAF
>11|TRBD1|TRBV10-3|TRBJ1-5
AIGTASNQPQH
>12|NA|TRBV27|TRBJ2-2
ASSYRGLGGELF
>14|TRBD1|TRBV5-6|TRBJ1-2
ASSLGDRGRNYGYT